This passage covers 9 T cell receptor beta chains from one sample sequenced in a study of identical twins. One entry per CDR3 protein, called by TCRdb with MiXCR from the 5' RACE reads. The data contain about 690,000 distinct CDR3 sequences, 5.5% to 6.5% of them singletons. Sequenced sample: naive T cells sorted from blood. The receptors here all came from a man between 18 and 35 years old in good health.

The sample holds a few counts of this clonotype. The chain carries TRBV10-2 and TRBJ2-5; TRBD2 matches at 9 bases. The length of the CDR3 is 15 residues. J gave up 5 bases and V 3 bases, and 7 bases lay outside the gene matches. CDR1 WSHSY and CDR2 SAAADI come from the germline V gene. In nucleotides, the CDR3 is TGCGCCAGCAGTGATAGCGGGAGAGGGGTCGAGACCCAGTACTTC. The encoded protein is CASSDSGRGVETQYF.

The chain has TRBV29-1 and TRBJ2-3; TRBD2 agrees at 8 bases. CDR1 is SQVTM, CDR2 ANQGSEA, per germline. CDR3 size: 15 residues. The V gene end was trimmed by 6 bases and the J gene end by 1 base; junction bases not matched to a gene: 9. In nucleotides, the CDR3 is TGCAGCGTGGGCGGGACTAGGCGGGGCACAGATACGCAGTATTTT. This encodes CSVGGTRRGTDTQYF.

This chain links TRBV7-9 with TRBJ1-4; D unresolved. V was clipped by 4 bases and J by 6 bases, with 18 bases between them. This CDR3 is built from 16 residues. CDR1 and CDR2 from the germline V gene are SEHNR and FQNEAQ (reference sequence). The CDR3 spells CASSSYSRRPDEKLFF. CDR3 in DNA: TGTGCCAGCAGCTCATACTCACGCCGGCCTGATGAAAAACTGTTTTTT.

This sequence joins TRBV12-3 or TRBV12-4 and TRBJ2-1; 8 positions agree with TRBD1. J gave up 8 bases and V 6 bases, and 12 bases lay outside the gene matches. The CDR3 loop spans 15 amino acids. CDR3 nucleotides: TGTGCCAGCAGGGGGTCTCACAGGGGGAAGGATGAGCAGTTCTTC. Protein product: CASRGSHRGKDEQFF.

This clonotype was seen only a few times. CDR3 sequence reads: CASSPPGPGELFF. The CDR3 nucleotides read TGTGCCAGCTCACCACCGGGGCCCGGGGAGCTGTTTTTT. This chain links TRBV18 with TRBJ2-2; TRBD1 might be the D (5 bases). This CDR3 spans 13 amino acids. Trimming shortened V by 0 bases and J by 6 bases, and 5 bases separated the two germline ends. The germline V gene encodes CDR1 KGHSH and CDR2 LQKENI.

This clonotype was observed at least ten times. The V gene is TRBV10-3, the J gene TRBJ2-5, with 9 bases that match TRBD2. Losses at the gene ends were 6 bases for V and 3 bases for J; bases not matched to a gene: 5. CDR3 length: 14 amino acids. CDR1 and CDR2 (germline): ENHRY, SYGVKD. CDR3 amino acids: CAISSTSGEETQYF. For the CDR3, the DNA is TGTGCCATCAGCTCGACTAGCGGTGAAGAGACCCAGTACTTC.

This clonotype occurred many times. CDR3 sequence reads: CSARLWGLATNTGELFF. CDR3 sequence (DNA): TGCAGTGCTAGACTCTGGGGACTAGCGACGAACACCGGGGAGCTGTTTTTT. The V gene is TRBV20-1, the J gene TRBJ2-2; 10 nucleotides match TRBD2. V dropped 2 bases and J dropped 0; count of bases not matched to a gene: 6. The germline gives CDR1 DFQATT, CDR2 SNEGSKA (reference sequence). The CDR3 totals 17 residues.

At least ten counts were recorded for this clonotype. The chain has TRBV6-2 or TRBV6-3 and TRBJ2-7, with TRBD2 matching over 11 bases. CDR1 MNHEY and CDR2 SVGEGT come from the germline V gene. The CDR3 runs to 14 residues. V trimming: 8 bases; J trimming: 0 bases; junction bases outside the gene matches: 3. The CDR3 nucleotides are TGTGCCAGCGAAACTAGCGGGAGCTCCTACGAGCAGTACGTC. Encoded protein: CASETSGSSYEQYV.

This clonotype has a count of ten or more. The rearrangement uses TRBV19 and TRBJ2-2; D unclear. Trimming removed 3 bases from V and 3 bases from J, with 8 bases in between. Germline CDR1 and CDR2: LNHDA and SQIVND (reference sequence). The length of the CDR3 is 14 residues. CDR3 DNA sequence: TGTGCCAGTAGTATGAGTGGCTACACCGGGGAGCTGTTTTTT. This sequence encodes CASSMSGYTGELFF.